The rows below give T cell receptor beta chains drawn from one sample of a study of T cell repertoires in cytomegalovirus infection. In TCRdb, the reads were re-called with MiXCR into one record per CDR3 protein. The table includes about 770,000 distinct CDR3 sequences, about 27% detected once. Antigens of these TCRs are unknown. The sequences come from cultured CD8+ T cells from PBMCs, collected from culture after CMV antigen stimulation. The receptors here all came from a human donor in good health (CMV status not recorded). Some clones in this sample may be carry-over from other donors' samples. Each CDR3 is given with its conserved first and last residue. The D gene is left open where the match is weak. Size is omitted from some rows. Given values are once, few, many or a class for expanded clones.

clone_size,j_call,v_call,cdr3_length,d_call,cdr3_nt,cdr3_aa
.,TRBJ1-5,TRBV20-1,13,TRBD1,TGCAGTGCTCGGGACAGGGGAACTCAGCCCCAGCATTTT,CSARDRGTQPQHF
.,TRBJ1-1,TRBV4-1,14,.,TGCGCCAGCAGCCAAGGTCCCGGCGTCACTGAAGCTTTCTTT,CASSQGPGVTEAFF
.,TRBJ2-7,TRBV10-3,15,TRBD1,TGTGCCATCAGCCCTGGGACAGAGCTATCCTACGAGCAGTACTTC,CAISPGTELSYEQYF
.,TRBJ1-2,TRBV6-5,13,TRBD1,TGTGCCAGCAGTCTCCCGGACAGGGCTGGCTACACCTTC,CASSLPDRAGYTF
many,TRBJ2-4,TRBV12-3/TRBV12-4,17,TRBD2,TGTGCCAGCAGTTTATTAGCGGGGGGCCTAGCCAAAAACATTCAGTACTTC,CASSLLAGGLAKNIQYF
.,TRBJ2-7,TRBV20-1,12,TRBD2,TGCAGTGCTAGAAGCGGGGACTACGAGCAGTACTTC,CSARSGDYEQYF
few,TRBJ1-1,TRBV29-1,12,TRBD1,TGCAGCGTGATCGGACAGGGCGTCGTTCGACATTTT,CSVIGQGVVRHF
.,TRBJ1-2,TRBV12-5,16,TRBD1,TGTGCTAGTGGTTTCGGGACAGAAAGAACTAACTATGGCTACACCTTC,CASGFGTERTNYGYTF
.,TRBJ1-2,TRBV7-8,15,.,TGTGCCAGCAGCTTAGGATCACAGGGAGTACATGGCTACACCTTC,CASSLGSQGVHGYTF
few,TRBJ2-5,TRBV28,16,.,TGTGCCAGCAGTTTAGGAAATCTCGGGGTTCAAGAGACCCAGTACTTC,CASSLGNLGVQETQYF
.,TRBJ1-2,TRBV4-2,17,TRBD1,TGTGCCAGCAGCCAAGATCAGGGACAGGAGTACTTCTATGGCTACACCTTC,CASSQDQGQEYFYGYTF
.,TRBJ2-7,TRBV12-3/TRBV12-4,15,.,TGTGCCAGCAGCCGAAGCGGGACAAGATACTACGAGCAGTACTTC,CASSRSGTRYYEQYF
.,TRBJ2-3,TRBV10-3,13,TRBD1,TGTGCCATCAGCGACAGGGCCGGAGATACGCAGTATTTT,CAISDRAGDTQYF
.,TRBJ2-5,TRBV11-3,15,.,TGTGCCAGCAGCTTAGATGACGGGCCTGGGGAGACCCAGTACTTC,CASSLDDGPGETQYF
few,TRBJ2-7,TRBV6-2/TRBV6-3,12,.,TGTGCCACCTGGGACGGAAACTACGAGCAGTACTTC,CATWDGNYEQYF
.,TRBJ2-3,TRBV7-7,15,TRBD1,TGTGCTAGCAGCTTCCGACAGGGTCCAACAGATACGCAGTATTTT,CASSFRQGPTDTQYF
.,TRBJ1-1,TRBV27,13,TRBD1,TGTGCCAGCAGTAACAGGGGGAGACCTGAAGCTTTCTTT,CASSNRGRPEAFF
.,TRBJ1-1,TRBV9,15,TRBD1,TGTGCCAGCAGCGTAGCTGGACAGGGAATCACTGAAGCTTTCTTT,CASSVAGQGITEAFF
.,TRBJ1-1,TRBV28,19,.,TGTGCCAGCAGTTTCGGTCTTGGCGGGGGAGGCCAGATGAACACTGAAGCTTTCTTT,CASSFGLGGGGQMNTEAFF
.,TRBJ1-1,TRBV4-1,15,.,TGCGCCAGCAGCCTGGGACAAAGGATGAACACTGAAGCTTTCTTT,CASSLGQRMNTEAFF
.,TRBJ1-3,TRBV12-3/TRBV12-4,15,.,TGTGCCTCTGGGAGGGGGGCGAACTCTGGAAACACCATATATTTT,CASGRGANSGNTIYF
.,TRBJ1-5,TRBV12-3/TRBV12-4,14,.,TGTGCCAGCGGATTAGGGGGTTTCAATCAGCCCCAGCATTTT,CASGLGGFNQPQHF
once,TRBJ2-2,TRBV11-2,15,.,TGTGCCAGCAGCTCAGGGAGCCTGTTATCCGGGGAGCTGTTTTTT,CASSSGSLLSGELFF
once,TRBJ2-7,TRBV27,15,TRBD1,TGTGCCAGCAGTCCCAGGGACAGTCCCAGGCACGAGCAGTACTTC,CASSPRDSPRHEQYF
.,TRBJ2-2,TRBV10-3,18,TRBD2,TGTGCCATCACCGTGGGACTAGCGGGGGGGCCGCGCGCCGGGGAGCTGTTTTTT,CAITVGLAGGPRAGELFF
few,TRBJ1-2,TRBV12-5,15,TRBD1,TGTGCTAGTGGCCTGTGGACAGGGAGGAACTATGGCTACACCTTC,CASGLWTGRNYGYTF
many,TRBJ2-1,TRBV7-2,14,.,TGTGCCAGCAGCTCCCGAGGAACCTACAATGAGCAGTTCTTC,CASSSRGTYNEQFF
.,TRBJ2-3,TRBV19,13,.,TGTGCCAGTAGTGAGGGTACCACAGATACGCAGTATTTT,CASSEGTTDTQYF
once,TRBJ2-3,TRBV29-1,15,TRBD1,TGCAGCGTTGAAGGCAATGGACAGGACACAGATACGCAGTATTTT,CSVEGNGQDTDTQYF
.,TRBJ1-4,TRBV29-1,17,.,TGCAGCGTGGTGGAGAGTTCACCCATAACAACTAATGAAAAACTGTTTTTT,CSVVESSPITTNEKLFF
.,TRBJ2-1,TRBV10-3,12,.,TGTGCCATCAGTGATTCTATAGATGAGCAGTTCTTC,CAISDSIDEQFF
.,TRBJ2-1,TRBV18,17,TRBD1,TGTGCCAGCTCACTGGGGACAGGGGGTTTCTCCTACAATGAGCAGTTCTTC,CASSLGTGGFSYNEQFF
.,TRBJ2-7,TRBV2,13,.,TGTGCCAGCAGCCGGGTCCTGGAGAACGAGCAGTACTTC,CASSRVLENEQYF
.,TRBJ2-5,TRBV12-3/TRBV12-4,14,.,TGTGCCAGCAGTTTGGAACGGAGGGAAGAGACCCAGTACTTC,CASSLERREETQYF
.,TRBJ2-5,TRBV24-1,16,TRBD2,TGTGCCACCAGTGATAGAGCGGGGGATACCCAAGAGACCCAGTACTTC,CATSDRAGDTQETQYF
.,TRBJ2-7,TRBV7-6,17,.,TGTGCCAGCAGCTTAGATCAGGCGGCGGTGGGGGTACGGGAGCAGTACTTC,CASSLDQAAVGVREQYF
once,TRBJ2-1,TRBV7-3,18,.,TGTGCCAGCAGCTTAGGTGCAGGTAGACAAAGGCCCTACAATGAGCAGTTCTTC,CASSLGAGRQRPYNEQFF
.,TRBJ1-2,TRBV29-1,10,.,TGCAGCGTTCTGGGGTATGGCTACACCTTC,CSVLGYGYTF
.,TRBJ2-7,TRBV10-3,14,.,TGTGCCATCAAGCTCGAGGACAGTACCTACGAGCAGTACTTC,CAIKLEDSTYEQYF
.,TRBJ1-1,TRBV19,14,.,TGTGCCAGTAGTCCCTTTCTAATCGGCCCTGAAGCTTTCTTT,CASSPFLIGPEAFF